This record covers a single TCR beta chain. The source of the sample is a study of control samples from healthy donors and cancer patients. The table came from immunoSEQ multiplex PCR; TCRdb's copy has only in-frame clones and leaves some out. This sample has approximately 50,000 clones, with over 75% found just once. Trimming cost V 5 bases and J 1 base, with 9 bases left between them. The CDR3 covers 14 residues. Germline V gives CDR1 KGHSH, CDR2 LQKENI. The clonotype originates from an older woman with lung cancer. The sequencing sample was made of PBMCs. The chain links TRBV18 to TRBJ1-3; D not resolved. Here the CDR3 DNA reads TGTGCCAGCTCATCACGGAAATCTGGAAACACCATATATTTT. This sequence encodes CASSSRKSGNTIYF.